This TCR beta chain was obtained from a study of metastatic and nonmetastatic thyroid tumors (dated by TCRdb to 2018 to 2021). Notes on the research overall: Repertoires were compared across peripheral blood and tumor or nodule tissue samples from malignant and benign thyroid patients. The research as a whole found: In both blood and tumor samples, TCR beta diversity was reported to be significantly higher in malignant tumors than in benign nodules.

On this clone: What antigen it recognizes has not been identified. No quality values exist for individual bases; no much larger clone is one base distant.

Receptor amplification or capture employed PCR. Data came from an Illumina HiSeq 4000. High-throughput sequencing was used to profile the CDR3 region of the TCR beta-chain in every patient. On the authors' methods: A classifier to discriminate distant-metastatic papillary thyroid cancer patients was built from CDR3 differences across clinicopathological groups. The Shannon index was used to measure repertoire diversity, and the Morisita-Horn index was used to measure how similar tumor and blood repertoires were. TCRdb reprocessed the public reads (quality trimming at Q25 with fastp, clone calling with MiXCR) and kept in-frame beta chains. TCRdb's processing, not the authors', yielded these V and J calls. For this sample there are roughly 20,000 clones; roughly 36% appear just once. The ten top clones hold roughly 28% of the sample. Before undergoing thyroid surgery, none of the patients had been given any kind of treatment. Using T-cell receptor beta sequencing, the study looked back at clinical samples from patients collected from about 2011 to 2018.

The sequenced sample consisted of tumor tissue. The receptor was derived from a female donor with papillary thyroid cancer or a benign thyroid nodule (not recorded which). Some clones in this sample may be carry-over from other donors' samples.

The nucleotides read TGTGCCAGCAGCCAAGGGTGGGCTAGCACAGATACGCAGTATTTT. It translates to CASSQGWASTDTQYF. The sequence is built from TRBV14 and TRBJ2-3; the D gene is unclear. CDR1 SGHDN and CDR2 FVKESK are derived from the germline V gene. The germline ends are 8 bases apart after V is trimmed by 1 base and J by 0 bases. The CDR3 holds 15 amino acids from the cysteine to the phenylalanine. Left in the record is the CDR3 DNA by itself, 45 bases read in frame from the first base.